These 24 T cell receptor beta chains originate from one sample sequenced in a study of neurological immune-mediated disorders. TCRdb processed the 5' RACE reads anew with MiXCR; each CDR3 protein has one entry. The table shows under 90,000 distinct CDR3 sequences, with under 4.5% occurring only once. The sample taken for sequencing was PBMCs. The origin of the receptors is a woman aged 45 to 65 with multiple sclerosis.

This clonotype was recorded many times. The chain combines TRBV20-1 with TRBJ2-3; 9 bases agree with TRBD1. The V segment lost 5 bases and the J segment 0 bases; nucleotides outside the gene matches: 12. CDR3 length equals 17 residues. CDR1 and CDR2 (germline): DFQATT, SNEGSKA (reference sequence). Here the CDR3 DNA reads TGCAGTGCTTCCGGGACAGGGATTACTTCTAGCACAGATACGCAGTATTTT. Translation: CSASGTGITSSTDTQYF.

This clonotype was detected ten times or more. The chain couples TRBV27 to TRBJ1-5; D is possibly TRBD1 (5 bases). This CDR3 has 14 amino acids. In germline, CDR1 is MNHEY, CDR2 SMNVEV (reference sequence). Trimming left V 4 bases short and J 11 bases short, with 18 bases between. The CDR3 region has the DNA TGTGCCAGCAGTTCCTCGGGCAGGGCTGGAGCCCAGCATTTT. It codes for CASSSSGRAGAQHF.

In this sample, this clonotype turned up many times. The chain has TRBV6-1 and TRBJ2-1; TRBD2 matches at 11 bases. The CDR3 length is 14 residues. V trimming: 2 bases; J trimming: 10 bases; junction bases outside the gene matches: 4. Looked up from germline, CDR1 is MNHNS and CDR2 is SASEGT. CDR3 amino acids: CASSERLAGKEQFF. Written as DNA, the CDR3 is TGTGCCAGCAGTGAACGACTAGCGGGGAAAGAGCAGTTCTTC.

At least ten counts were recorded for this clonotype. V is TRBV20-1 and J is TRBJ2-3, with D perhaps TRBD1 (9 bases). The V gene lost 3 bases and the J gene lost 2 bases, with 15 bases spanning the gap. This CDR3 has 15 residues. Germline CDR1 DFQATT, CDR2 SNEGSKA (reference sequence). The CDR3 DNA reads TGCAGTGCTAGTAGCGGGACAGGGCACACAGATACGCAGTATTTT. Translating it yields CSASSGTGHTDTQYF.

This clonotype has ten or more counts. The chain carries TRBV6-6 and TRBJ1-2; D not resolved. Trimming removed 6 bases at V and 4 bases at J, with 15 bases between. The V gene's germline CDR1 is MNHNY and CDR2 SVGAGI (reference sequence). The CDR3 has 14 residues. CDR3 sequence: CASREDKASYGYTF. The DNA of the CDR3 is TGTGCCAGCAGGGAGGATAAGGCTAGCTATGGCTACACCTTC.

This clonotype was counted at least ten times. In DNA, the CDR3 is TGTGCCAGCAGCCAAGACCGGGCACTGGTGTACTTC. It is translated as CASSQDRALVYF. The V and J genes are TRBV3-1 and TRBJ2-4; D unresolved. Looked up from germline, CDR1 is LGHDT and CDR2 is YNNKEL (reference sequence). V was trimmed by 0 bases and J by 15 bases, leaving 12 bases between them. The CDR3 spans 12 residues.

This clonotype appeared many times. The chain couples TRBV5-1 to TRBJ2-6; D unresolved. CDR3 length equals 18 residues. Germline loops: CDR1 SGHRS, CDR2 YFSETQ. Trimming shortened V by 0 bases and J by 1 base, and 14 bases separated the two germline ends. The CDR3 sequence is CASSLGAGLRSGANVLTF. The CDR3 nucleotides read TGCGCCAGCAGCTTGGGGGCCGGCTTGAGATCTGGGGCCAACGTCCTGACTTTC. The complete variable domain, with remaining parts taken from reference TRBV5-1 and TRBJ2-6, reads KAGVTQTPRYLIKTRGQQVTLSCSPISGHRSVSWYQQTPGQGLQFLFEYFSETQRNKGNFPGRFSGRQFSNSRSEMNVSTLELGDSALYLCASSLGAGLRSGANVLTFGAGSRLTVL.

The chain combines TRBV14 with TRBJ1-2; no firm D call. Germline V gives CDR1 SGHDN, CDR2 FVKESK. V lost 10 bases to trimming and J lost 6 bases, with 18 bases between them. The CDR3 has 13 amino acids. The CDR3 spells CANKEKFADGYTF. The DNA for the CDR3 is TGTGCCAACAAGGAAAAGTTTGCGGATGGCTACACCTTC.

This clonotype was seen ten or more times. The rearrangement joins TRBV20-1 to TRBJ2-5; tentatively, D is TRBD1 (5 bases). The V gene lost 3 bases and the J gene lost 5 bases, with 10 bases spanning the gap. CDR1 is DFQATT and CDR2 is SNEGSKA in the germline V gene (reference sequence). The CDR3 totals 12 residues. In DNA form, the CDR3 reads TGCAGTGCTAGTTACAGGTTGGAGACCCAGTACTTC. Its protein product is CSASYRLETQYF.

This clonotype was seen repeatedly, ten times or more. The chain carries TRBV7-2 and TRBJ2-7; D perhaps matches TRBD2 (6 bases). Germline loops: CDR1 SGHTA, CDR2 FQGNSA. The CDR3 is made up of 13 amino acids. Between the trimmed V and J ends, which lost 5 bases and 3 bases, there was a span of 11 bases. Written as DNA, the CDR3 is TGTGCCAGCAGCACGGGACTGAACTACGAGCAGTACTTC. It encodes CASSTGLNYEQYF.

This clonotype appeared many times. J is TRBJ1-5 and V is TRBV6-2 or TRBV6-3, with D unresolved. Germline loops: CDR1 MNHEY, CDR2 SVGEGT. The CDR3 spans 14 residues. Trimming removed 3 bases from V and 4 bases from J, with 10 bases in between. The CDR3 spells CASSYLDQNQPQHF. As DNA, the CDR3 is TGTGCCAGCAGTTATTTGGACCAGAATCAGCCCCAGCATTTT.

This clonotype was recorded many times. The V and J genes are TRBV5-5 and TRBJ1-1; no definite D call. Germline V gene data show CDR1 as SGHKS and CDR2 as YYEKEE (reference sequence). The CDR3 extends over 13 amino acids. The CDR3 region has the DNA TGTGGAGCGCACGTGGATCTGAACACTGAAGCTTTCTTT. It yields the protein CGAHVDLNTEAFF.

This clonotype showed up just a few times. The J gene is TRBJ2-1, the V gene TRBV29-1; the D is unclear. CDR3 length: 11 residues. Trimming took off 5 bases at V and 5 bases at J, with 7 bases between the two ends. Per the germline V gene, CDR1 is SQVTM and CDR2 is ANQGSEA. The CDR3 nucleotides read TGCAGCGTTTGTCCCGACAATGAGCAGTTCTTC. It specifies CSVCPDNEQFF.

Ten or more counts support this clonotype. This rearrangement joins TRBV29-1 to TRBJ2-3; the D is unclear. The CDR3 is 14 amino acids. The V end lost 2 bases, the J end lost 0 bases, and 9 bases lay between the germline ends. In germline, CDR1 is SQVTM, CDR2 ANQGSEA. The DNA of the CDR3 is TGCAGCGTTGAAACATCCTCGAGCACAGATACGCAGTATTTT. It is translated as CSVETSSSTDTQYF.

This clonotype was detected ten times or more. CDR3 nucleotide sequence: TGTGCCAGCAGCTTGGGGGGTGTCGGCAATCAGCCCCAGCATTTT. Translation gives CASSLGGVGNQPQHF. The chain uses TRBV5-6 and TRBJ1-5; D is undetermined. The V end lost 0 bases, the J end lost 2 bases, and 9 bases lay between the germline ends. The CDR3 covers 15 residues. Looked up from germline, CDR1 is SGHDT and CDR2 is YYEEEE. Together with reference TRBV5-6 and TRBJ1-5, the CDR3 gives the full variable domain: DAGVTQSPTHLIKTRGQQVTLRCSPKSGHDTVSWYQQALGQGPQFIFQYYEEEERQRGNFPDRFSGHQFPNYSSELNVNALLLGDSALYLCASSLGGVGNQPQHFGDGTRLSIL.

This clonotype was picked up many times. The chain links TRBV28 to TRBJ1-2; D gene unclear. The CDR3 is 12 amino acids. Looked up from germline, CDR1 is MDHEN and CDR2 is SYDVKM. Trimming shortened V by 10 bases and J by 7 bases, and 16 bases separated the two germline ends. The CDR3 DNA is TGTGCCATCTGGACGGCCACGGGTGGCTACACCTTC. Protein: CAIWTATGGYTF.

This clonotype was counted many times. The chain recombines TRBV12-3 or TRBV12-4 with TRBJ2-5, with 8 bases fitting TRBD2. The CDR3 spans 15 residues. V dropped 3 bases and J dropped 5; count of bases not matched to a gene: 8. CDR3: CASSFRTSGGETQYF. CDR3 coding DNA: TGTGCCAGCAGTTTCCGAACTAGCGGCGGGGAGACCCAGTACTTC.

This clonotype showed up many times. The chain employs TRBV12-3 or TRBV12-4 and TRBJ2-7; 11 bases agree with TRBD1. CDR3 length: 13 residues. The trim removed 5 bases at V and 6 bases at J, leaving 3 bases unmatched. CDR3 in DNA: TGTGCCAGCAGTCGGGACAGGGGGTCCGAGCAGTACTTC. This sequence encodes CASSRDRGSEQYF.

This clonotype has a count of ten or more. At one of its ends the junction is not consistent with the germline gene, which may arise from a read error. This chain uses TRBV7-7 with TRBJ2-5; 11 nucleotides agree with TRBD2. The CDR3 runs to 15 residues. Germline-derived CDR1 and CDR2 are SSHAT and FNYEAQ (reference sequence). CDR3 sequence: CASSSLAGGQETQYF. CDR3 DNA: TGTGCTAGCAGCTCCCTAGCGGGGGGACAAGAGACCCAGTACTTC.

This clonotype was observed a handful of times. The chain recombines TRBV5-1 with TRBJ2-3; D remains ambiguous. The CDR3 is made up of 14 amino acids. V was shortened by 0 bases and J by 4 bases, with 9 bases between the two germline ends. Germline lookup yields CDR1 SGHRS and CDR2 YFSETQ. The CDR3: CASSLARRADTQYF. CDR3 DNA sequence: TGCGCCAGCAGCTTGGCCCGTCGGGCAGATACGCAGTATTTT.

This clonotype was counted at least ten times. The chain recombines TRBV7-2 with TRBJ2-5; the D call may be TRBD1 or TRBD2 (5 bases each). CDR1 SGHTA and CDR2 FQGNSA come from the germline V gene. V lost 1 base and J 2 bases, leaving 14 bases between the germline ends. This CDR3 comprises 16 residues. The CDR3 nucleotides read TGTGCCAGCAGCTTAGTGGTCCGTGGGGGACAAGAGACCCAGTACTTC. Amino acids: CASSLVVRGGQETQYF.

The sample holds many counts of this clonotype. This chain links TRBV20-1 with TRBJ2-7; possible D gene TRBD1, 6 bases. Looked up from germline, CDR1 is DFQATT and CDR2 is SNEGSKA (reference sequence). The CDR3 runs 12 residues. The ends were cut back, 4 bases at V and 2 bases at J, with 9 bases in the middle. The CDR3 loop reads CSATGTPYEQYF. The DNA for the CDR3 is TGCAGTGCTACCGGGACACCCTACGAGCAGTACTTC.

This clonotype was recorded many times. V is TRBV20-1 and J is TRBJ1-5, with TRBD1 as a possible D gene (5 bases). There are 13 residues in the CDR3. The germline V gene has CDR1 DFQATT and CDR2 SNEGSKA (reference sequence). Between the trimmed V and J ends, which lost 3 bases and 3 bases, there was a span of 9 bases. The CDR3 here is CSARLGTNQPQHF. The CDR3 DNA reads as TGCAGTGCTAGGTTGGGGACCAATCAGCCCCAGCATTTT.

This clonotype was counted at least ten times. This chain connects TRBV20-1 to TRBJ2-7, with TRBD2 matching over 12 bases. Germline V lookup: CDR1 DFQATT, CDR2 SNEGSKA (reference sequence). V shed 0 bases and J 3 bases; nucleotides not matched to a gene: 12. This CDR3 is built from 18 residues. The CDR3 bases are TGCAGTGCTAGAGATGGGCTAGCGGGGGGGACCAACTACTACGAGCAGTACTTC. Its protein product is CSARDGLAGGTNYYEQYF.